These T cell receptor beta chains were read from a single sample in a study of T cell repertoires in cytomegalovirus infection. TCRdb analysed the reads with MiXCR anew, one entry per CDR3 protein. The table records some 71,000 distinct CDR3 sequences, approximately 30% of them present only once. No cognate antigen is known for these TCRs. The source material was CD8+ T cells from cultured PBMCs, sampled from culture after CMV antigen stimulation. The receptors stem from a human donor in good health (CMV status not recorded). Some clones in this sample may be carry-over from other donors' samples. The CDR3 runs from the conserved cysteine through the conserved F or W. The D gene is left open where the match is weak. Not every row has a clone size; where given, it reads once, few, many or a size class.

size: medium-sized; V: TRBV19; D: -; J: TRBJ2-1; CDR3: CASSFSPGAHNEQFF; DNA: TGTGCCAGTAGTTTCTCCCCAGGGGCTCATAATGAGCAGTTCTTC
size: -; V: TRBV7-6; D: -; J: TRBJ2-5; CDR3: CASSSGLQWGTQYF; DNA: TGTGCCAGCAGCTCAGGACTCCAATGGGGGACCCAGTACTTC
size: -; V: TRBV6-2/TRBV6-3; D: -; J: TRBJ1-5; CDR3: CASSYAFEGPQHF; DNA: TGTGCCAGCAGTTACGCGTTCGAGGGGCCCCAGCATTTT
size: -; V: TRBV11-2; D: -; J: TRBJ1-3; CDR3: CASSSLPTSTPGNTIYF; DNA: TGTGCCAGCAGCTCCCTACCGACCAGCACCCCTGGAAACACCATATATTTT
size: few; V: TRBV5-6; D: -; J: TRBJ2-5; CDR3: CASSLLRTDQETQYF; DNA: TGTGCCAGCAGCTTGCTACGGACGGACCAAGAGACCCAGTACTTC
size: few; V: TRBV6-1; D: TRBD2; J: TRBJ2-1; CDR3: CASRDQRDYNEQFF; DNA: TGTGCCAGCAGAGATCAGCGGGATTACAATGAGCAGTTCTTC
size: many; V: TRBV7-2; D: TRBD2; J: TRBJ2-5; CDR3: CASSLGLYNRETQYF; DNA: TGTGCCAGCAGCCTGGGACTATATAACAGAGAGACCCAGTACTTC
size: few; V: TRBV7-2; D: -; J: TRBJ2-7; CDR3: CASSGAYEQYF; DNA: TGTGCCAGCAGCGGGGCCTACGAGCAGTACTTC
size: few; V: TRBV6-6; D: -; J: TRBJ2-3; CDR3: CASSYSPRTDTQYF; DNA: TGTGCCAGCAGTTACTCGCCCCGCACAGATACGCAGTATTTT
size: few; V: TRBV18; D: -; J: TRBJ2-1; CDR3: CASSPTGLGLGNEQFF; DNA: TGTGCCAGCTCACCAACGGGTTTGGGGTTGGGAAATGAGCAGTTCTTC
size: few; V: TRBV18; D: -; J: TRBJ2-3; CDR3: CASSPPQGTTDTQYF; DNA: TGTGCCAGCTCACCACCCCAGGGTACTACAGATACGCAGTATTTT
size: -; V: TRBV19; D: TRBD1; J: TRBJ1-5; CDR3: CASSPDRGGNQPQHF; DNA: TGTGCCAGTAGCCCGGACAGGGGGGGCAATCAGCCCCAGCATTTT
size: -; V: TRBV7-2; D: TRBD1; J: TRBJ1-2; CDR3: CASSPWTGAYGYTF; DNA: TGTGCCAGCAGCCCATGGACAGGAGCCTATGGCTACACCTTC
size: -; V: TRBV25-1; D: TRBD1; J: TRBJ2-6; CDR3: CASSEQGASGANVLTF; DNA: TGTGCCAGCAGTGAACAGGGGGCATCTGGGGCCAACGTCCTGACTTTC
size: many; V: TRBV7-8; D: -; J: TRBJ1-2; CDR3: CASSPSGGFNYGYTF; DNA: TGTGCCAGCAGCCCTAGTGGGGGGTTTAACTATGGCTACACCTTC
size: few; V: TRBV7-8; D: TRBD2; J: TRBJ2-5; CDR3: CASSLRTSGGGQETQYF; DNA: TGTGCCAGCAGCTTGAGGACTAGCGGGGGGGGCCAAGAGACCCAGTACTTC
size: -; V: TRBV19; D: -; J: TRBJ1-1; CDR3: CVSTAPVSADTEAFF; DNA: TGTGTCAGTACCGCTCCCGTGTCGGCAGACACTGAAGCTTTCTTT
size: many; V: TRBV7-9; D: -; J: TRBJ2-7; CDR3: CASSLRAMEQYF; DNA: TGTGCCAGCAGTCTCCGGGCAATGGAGCAGTACTTC
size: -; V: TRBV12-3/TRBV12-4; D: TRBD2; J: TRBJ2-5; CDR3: CASSWTSGNYQETQYF; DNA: TGTGCCAGCAGCTGGACTAGCGGGAACTACCAAGAGACCCAGTACTTC
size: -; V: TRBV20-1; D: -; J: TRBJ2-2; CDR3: CSAGVWRGTGELFF; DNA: TGCAGTGCGGGCGTGTGGAGGGGAACCGGGGAGCTGTTTTTT
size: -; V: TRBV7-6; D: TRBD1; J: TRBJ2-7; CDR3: CASSLSGTGNYEQYF; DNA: TGTGCCAGCAGCTTATCTGGGACAGGAAACTACGAGCAGTACTTC
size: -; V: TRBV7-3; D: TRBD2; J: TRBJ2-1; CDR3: CASSPQAGGLGEQFF; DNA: TGTGCCAGCAGCCCTCAAGCGGGGGGGCTGGGTGAGCAGTTCTTC
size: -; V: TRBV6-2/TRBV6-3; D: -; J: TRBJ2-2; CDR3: CASSYTDSETHNTGELFF; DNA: TGTGCCAGCAGTTACACGGACAGCGAGACCCATAACACCGGGGAGCTGTTTTTT
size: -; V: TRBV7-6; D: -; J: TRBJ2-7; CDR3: CASSPSGASEQYF; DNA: TGTGCCAGCAGTCCCTCGGGGGCCTCCGAGCAGTACTTC
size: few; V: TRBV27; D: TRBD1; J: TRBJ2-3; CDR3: CASSFGDRYTDTQYF; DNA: TGTGCCAGCAGTTTCGGGGACAGGTACACAGATACGCAGTATTTT
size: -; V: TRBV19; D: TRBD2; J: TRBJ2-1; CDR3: CASMDERDSYNEQFF; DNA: TGTGCCAGTATGGATGAGCGGGACTCCTACAATGAGCAGTTCTTC
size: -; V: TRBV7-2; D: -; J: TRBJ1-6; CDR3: CASRGPGHNSPLHF; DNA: TGTGCCAGCAGGGGACCGGGACATAATTCACCCCTCCACTTT
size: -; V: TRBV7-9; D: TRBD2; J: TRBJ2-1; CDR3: CASNQIGGLANEQFF; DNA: TGTGCCAGCAACCAAATTGGGGGACTAGCCAATGAGCAGTTCTTC
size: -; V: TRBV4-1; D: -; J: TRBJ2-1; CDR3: CASSQGDNEQFF; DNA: TGCGCCAGCAGCCAAGGGGACAATGAGCAGTTCTTC
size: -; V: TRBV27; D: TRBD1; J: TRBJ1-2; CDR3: CASRPPGTGMFGYTF; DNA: TGTGCCAGCAGGCCCCCCGGGACAGGGATGTTCGGCTACACCTTC
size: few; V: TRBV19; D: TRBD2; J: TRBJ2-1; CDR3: CASSARLANEQFF; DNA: TGTGCCAGTAGTGCCAGACTAGCGAATGAGCAGTTCTTC
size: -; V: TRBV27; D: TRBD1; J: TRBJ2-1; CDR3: CASSSGQGYNEQFF; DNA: TGTGCCAGCAGTTCCGGACAGGGATACAATGAGCAGTTCTTC
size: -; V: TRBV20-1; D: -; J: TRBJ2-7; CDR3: CSANVNGQQYF; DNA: TGCAGTGCGAACGTAAACGGGCAGCAGTACTTC
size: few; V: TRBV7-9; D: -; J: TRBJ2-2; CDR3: CASSLGGTATGELFF; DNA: TGTGCCAGCAGCTTGGGGGGGACAGCAACCGGGGAGCTGTTTTTT
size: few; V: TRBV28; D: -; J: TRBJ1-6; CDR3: CASSLLGLRSPLHF; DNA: TGTGCCAGCAGTTTATTGGGTCTACGTTCACCCCTCCACTTT
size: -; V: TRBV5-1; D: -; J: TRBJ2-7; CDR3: CASSLWGYEQYF; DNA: TGCGCCAGCAGCTTGTGGGGCTACGAGCAGTACTTC
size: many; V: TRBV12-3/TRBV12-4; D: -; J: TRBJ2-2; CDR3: CASGGYNGGPGDWELFF; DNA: TGTGCCAGCGGGGGCTACAACGGGGGTCCAGGGGACTGGGAGCTGTTTTTT
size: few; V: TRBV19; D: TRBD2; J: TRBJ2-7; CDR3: CASSSGGLPPEGYEQYF; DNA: TGTGCCAGTAGTAGCGGGGGGCTTCCCCCAGAGGGCTACGAGCAGTACTTC
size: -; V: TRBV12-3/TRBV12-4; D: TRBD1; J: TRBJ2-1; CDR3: CASSPTSTGGSDNEQFF; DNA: TGTGCCAGCAGCCCAACCTCTACAGGGGGCTCGGACAATGAGCAGTTCTTC
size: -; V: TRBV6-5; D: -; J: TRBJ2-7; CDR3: CASSYRRGPYEQYF; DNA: TGTGCCAGCAGTTACCGCCGGGGGCCCTACGAGCAGTACTTC
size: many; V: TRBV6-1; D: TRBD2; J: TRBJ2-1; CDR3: CASSELAGGDNEQFF; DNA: TGTGCCAGCAGTGAACTAGCGGGAGGGGATAATGAGCAGTTCTTC
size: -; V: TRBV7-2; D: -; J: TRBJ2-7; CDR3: CASSLWWTASYEQYF; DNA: TGTGCCAGCAGCTTATGGTGGACGGCATCCTACGAGCAGTACTTC
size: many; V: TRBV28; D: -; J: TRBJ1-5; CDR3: CASRKQGRLQPQHF; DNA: TGTGCCAGCAGGAAGCAGGGACGACTTCAGCCCCAGCATTTT
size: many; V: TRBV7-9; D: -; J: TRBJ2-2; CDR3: CASSLASGSNTGELFF; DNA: TGTGCCAGCAGCTTAGCCTCAGGATCGAACACCGGGGAGCTGTTTTTT
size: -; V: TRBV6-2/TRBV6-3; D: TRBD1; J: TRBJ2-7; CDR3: CASIHPGTGLVEQYF; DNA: TGTGCCAGCATCCACCCGGGGACAGGCCTAGTGGAGCAGTACTTC